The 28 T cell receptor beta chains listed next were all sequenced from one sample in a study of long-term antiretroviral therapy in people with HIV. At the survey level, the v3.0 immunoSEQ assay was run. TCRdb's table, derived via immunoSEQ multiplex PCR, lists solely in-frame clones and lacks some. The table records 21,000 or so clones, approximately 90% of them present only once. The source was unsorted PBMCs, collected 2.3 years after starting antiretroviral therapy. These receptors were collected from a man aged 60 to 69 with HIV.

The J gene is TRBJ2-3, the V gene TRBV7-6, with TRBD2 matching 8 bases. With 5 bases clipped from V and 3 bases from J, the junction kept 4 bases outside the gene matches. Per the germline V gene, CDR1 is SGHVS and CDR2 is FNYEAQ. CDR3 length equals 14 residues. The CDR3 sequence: CASSISGRTDTQYF. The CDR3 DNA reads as TGTGCCAGCAGCATCAGCGGGAGAACAGATACGCAGTATTTT. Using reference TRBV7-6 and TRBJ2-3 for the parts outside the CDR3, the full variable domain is GAGVSQSPRYKVTKRGQDVALRCDPISGHVSLYWYRQALGQGPEFLTYFNYEAQQDKSGLPNDRFSAERPEGSISTLTIQRTEQRDSAMYRCASSISGRTDTQYFGPGTRLTVL.

CDR3 in amino acids: CASSFMEGYGYTF. The CDR3 nucleotides read TGTGCCAGCAGCTTTATGGAGGGCTATGGCTACACCTTC. The gene calls are TRBV5-4 and TRBJ1-2; no firm D call. Germline V CDR1 and CDR2: SGHNT, YYREEE (reference sequence). V was cut by 2 bases and J by 4 bases, with 9 bases left in between. The CDR3 extends over 13 amino acids.

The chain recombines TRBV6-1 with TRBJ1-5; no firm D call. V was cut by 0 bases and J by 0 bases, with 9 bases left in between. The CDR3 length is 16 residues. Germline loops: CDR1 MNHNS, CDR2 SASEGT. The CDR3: CASSEARTYSNQPQHF. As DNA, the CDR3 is TGTGCCAGCAGTGAAGCCAGGACCTATAGCAATCAGCCCCAGCATTTT.

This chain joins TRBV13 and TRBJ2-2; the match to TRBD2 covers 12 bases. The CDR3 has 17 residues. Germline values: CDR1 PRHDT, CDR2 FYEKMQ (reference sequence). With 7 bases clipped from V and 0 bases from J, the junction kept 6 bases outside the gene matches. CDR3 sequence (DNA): TGTGCCAGCACCACACTAGCGGGAGGACCGAACACCGGGGAGCTGTTTTTT. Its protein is CASTTLAGGPNTGELFF.

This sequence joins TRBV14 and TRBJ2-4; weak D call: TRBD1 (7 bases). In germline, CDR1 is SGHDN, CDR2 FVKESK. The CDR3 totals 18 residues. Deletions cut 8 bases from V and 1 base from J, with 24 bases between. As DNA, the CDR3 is TGTGCCAGCCTCCATCGCGGGACAGTTCTTTGGGCCAAAAACATTCAGTACTTC. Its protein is CASLHRGTVLWAKNIQYF. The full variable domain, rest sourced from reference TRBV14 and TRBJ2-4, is EAGVTQFPSHSVIEKGQTVTLRCDPISGHDNLYWYRRVMGKEIKFLLHFVKESKQDESGMPNNRFLAERTGGTYSTLKVQPAELEDSGVYFCASLHRGTVLWAKNIQYFGAGTRLSVL.

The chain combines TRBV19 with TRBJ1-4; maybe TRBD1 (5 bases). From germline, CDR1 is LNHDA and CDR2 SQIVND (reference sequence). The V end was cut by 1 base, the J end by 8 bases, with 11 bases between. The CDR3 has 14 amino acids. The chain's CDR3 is CASSIVGREEKLFF. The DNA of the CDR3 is TGTGCCAGTAGTATAGTCGGCAGGGAGGAAAAACTGTTTTTT.

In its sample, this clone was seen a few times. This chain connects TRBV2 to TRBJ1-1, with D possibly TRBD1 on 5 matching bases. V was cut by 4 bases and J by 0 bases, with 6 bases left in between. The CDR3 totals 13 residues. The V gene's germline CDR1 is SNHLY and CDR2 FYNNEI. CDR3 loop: CASSGQLNTEAFF. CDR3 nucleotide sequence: TGTGCCAGCAGTGGACAGCTGAACACTGAAGCTTTCTTT. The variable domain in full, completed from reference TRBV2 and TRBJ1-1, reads EPEVTQTPSHQVTQMGQEVILRCVPISNHLYFYWYRQILGQKVEFLVSFYNNEISEKSEIFDDQFSVERPDGSNFTLKIRSTKLEDSAMYFCASSGQLNTEAFFGQGTRLTVV.

The CDR3 region has the DNA TGTGCCAGCAGTGGAAACACTGAAGCTTTCTTT. It is translated as CASSGNTEAFF. The chain uses TRBV25-1 and TRBJ1-1; D is ambiguous. Germline CDR1 MGHDK, CDR2 SYGVNS. The V and J ends lost 4 bases and 2 bases respectively, with 2 bases between them. The CDR3 totals 11 residues.

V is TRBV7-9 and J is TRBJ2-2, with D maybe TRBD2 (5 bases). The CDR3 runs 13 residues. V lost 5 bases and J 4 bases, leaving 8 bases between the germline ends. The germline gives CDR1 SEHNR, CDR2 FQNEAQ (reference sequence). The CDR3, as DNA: TGTGCCAGCAGCCCGGGATTCACCGGGGAGCTGTTTTTT. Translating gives CASSPGFTGELFF.

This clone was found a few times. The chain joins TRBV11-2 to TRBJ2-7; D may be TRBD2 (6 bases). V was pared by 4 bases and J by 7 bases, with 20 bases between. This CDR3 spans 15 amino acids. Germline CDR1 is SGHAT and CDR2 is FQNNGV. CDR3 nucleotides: TGTGCCAGCAGCTCGGGCGGGGAGAACCCTAGGGAGCAGTACTTC. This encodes CASSSGGENPREQYF.

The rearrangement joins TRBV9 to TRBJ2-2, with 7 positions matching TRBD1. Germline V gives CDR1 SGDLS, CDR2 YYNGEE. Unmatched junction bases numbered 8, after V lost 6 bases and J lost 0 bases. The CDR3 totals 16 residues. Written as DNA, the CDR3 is TGTGCCAGCACGGATGGGACAGTCGCGAACACCGGGGAGCTGTTTTTT. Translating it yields CASTDGTVANTGELFF.

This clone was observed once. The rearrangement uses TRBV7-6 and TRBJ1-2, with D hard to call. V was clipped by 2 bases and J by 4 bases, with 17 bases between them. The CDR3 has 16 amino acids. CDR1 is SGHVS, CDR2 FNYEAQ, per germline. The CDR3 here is CASSLTPQQGGYGYTF. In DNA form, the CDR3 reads TGTGCCAGCAGCTTAACTCCTCAACAAGGCGGCTATGGCTACACCTTC.

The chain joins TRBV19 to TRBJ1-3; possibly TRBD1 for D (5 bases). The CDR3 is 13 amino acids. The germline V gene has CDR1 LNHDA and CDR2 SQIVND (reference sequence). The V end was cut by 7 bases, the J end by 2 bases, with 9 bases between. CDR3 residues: CASTPGPGNTIYF. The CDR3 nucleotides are TGTGCCAGTACTCCGGGGCCTGGAAACACCATATATTTT. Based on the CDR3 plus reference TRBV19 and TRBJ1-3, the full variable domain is DGGITQSPKYLFRKEGQNVTLSCEQNLNHDAMYWYRQDPGQGLRLIYYSQIVNDFQKGDIAEGYSVSREKKESFPLTVTSAQKNPTAFYLCASTPGPGNTIYFGEGSWLTVV.

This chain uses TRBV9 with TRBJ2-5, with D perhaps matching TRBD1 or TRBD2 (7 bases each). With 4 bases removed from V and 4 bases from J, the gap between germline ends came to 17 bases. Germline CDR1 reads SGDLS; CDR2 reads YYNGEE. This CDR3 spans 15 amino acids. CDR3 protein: CASSPPAGGAETQYF. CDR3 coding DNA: TGTGCCAGCAGCCCGCCGGCAGGGGGGGCAGAGACCCAGTACTTC.

The CDR3 is CASSLSFWTSGNNEQFF. As DNA, the CDR3 is TGTGCCAGCAGCTTAAGTTTCTGGACTAGCGGAAACAATGAGCAGTTCTTC. The V call is TRBV11-2, the J call TRBJ2-1, with 10 nucleotides matching TRBD2. CDR1 SGHAT and CDR2 FQNNGV come from the germline V gene. The CDR3 has 17 residues. The J segment lost 5 bases and the V segment lost 2 bases, leaving 9 bases of the junction unmatched.

The chain's CDR3 is CASSPLSLSGNTIYF. CDR3 in DNA: TGCGCCAGCAGCCCACTAAGCCTCTCTGGAAACACCATATATTTT. The chain combines TRBV5-1 with TRBJ1-3; no definite D call. V lost 4 bases and J lost 0, with 11 bases in between. There are 15 residues in the CDR3. Germline V gives CDR1 SGHRS, CDR2 YFSETQ.

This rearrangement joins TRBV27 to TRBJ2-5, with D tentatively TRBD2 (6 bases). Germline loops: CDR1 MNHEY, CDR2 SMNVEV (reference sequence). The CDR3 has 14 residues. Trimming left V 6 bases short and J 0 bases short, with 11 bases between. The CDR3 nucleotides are TGTGCCAGCAGCCAGGGACTGTACCAAGAGACCCAGTACTTC. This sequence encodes CASSQGLYQETQYF.

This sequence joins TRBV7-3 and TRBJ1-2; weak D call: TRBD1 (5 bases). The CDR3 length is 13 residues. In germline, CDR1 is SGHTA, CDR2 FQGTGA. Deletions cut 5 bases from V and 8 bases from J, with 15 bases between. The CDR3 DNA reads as TGTGCCAGCAGCAGGACACCTGAGGAAGGCTACACCTTC. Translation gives CASSRTPEEGYTF.

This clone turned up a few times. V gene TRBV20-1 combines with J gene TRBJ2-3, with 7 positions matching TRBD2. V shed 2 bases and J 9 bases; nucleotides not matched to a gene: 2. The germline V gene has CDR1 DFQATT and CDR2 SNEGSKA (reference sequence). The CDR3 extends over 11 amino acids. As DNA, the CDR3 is TGCAGTGCTAGACCCGGGGGGACGCAGTATTTT. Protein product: CSARPGGTQYF.

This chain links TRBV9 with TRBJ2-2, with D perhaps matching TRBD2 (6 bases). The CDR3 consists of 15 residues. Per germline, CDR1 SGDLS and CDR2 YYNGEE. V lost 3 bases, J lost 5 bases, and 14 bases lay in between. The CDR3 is CASSGGGVRTGELFF. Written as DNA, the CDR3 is TGTGCCAGCAGCGGGGGCGGGGTTAGGACCGGGGAGCTGTTTTTT.

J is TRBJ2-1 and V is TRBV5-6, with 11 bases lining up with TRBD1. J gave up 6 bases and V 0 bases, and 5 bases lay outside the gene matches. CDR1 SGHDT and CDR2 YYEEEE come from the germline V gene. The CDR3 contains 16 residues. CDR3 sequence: CASSLAPGTGGNEQFF. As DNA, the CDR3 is TGTGCCAGCAGCTTGGCCCCTGGGACAGGGGGCAATGAGCAGTTCTTC.

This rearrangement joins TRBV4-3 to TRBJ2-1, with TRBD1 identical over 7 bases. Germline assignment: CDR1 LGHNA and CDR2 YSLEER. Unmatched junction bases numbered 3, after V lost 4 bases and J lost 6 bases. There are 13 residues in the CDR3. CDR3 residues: CASSLGTVNEQFF. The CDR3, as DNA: TGCGCCAGCAGCCTCGGGACAGTCAATGAGCAGTTCTTC.

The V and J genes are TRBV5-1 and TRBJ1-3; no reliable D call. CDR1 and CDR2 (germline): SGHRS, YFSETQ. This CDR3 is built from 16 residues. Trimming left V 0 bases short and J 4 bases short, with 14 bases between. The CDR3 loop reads CASSLEAGFGGNTIYF. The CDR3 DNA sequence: TGCGCCAGCAGCTTGGAAGCGGGATTCGGGGGAAACACCATATATTTT.

CDR3: CASSEQGSEQFF. The CDR3 nucleotides are TGCGCCAGCAGTGAACAGGGCTCTGAGCAGTTCTTC. The chain couples TRBV10-1 to TRBJ2-1, with a tentative D call TRBD1 (6 bases). Trimming left V 3 bases short and J 9 bases short, with 9 bases between. The CDR3 length is 12 residues. Germline lookup yields CDR1 WNHNN and CDR2 SYGVQD (reference sequence).

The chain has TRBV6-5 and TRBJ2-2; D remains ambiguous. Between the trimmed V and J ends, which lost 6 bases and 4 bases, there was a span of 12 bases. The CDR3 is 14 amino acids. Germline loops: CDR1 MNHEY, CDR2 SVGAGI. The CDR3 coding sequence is TGTGCCAGCAGCCTCGGAAGGAGCACCGGGGAGCTGTTTTTT. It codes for CASSLGRSTGELFF.

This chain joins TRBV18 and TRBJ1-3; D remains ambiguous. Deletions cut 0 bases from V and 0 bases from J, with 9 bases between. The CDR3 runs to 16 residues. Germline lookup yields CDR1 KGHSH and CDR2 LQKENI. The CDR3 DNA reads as TGTGCCAGCTCACCACCGGGTCTAAACTCTGGAAACACCATATATTTT. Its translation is CASSPPGLNSGNTIYF.

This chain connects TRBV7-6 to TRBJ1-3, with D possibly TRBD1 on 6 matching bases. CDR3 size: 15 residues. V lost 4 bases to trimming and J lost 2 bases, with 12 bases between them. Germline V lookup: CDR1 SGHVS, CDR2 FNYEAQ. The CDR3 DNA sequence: TGTGCCAGCAGCTCCACCAGGGGAACTGGAAACACCATATATTTT. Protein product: CASSSTRGTGNTIYF.

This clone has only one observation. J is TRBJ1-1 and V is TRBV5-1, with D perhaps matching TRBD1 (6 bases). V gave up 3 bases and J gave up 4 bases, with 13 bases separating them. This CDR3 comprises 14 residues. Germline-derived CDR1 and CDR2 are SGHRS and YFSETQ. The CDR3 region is CASSYGQSGTEAFF. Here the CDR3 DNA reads TGCGCCAGCAGCTACGGACAGAGCGGCACTGAAGCTTTCTTT.